The T cell receptor (beta chain) described here comes from a study of regulatory T cells in long-lasting Graves disease. Described time point: newly diagnosed GD, antithyroid drugs for less than 3 months. TCR sequences were obtained from RNA taken from PBMCs. Ten or more counts support this clonotype. HTBI primers from iRepertoire and Arm-PCR of CDR3 regions yielded the TCR beta libraries. TCRdb independently ran MiXCR on the multiplex PCR reads; one entry per CDR3 protein. The sample shows a few hundred thousand distinct CDR3 sequences, 16% of them seen only once. The same sample was also studied in work on T cells in Graves' hyperthyroidism and ophthalmopathy. That work adds: The HTBI set primed first-round TCR CDR3 RT-PCR.

The sample consisted of peripheral blood mononuclear cells (PBMCs), taken at new diagnosis, from a patient treated with antithyroid drugs. This receptor was identified in a man in his forties or fifties with Graves disease.

CDR3 region: CATSDLTGGDTGELFF. CDR3 DNA: TGTGCCACCAGTGATTTGACAGGGGGCGACACCGGGGAGCTGTTTTTT. The chain has TRBV24-1 and TRBJ2-2; 9 bases fit TRBD1. With 0 bases clipped from V and 3 bases from J, the junction kept 1 base outside the gene matches. Per germline, CDR1 KGHDR and CDR2 SFDVKD. The CDR3 is 16 amino acids.